The clone carrying this T cell receptor beta chain is a singleton in its sample. Each donor gave roughly 10 milliliters of peripheral blood. They isolated at least 6 million PBMCs from each sample. Extraction yielded at least 5 micrograms of total RNA per sample. These data are taken from a study of blood T cells in healthy people across ages. CDR3 length equals 14 residues. Per the germline V gene, CDR1 is KGHDR and CDR2 is SFDVKD. Trimming left V 1 base short and J 6 bases short, with 9 bases between. Sample-barcoded 5' priming and a J-beta primer mix drove a second PCR of about 6 to 12 cycles. MiXCR, run by TCRdb on the 5' RACE reads, gives a single entry per CDR3 protein. Altogether nearly 800,000 distinct CDR3 sequences are present, around three fifths being singletons, with the ten largest covering roughly 24%.

This receptor was taken from a man aged 40-49 years in good health. The chain is built from TRBV24-1 and TRBJ2-1; D possibly corresponds to TRBD1 (5 bases). Specimen: blood. CDR3 amino acids: CATSDFRTGNEQFF. The CDR3 nucleotides read TGTGCCACCAGTGATTTTAGAACAGGCAATGAGCAGTTCTTC.